These 9 T cell receptor beta chains came from one sample sequenced in a study of vaccination effects on CD4 cells after COVID-19. Assay: immunoSEQ multiplex PCR; the TCRdb copy retains only in-frame clones and omits some. Among around 40,000 clones, roughly two thirds were seen once, and the ten largest hold 4% to 5%. No antigen is known for these receptors. Subsequent to approximately 11 days of culture, CD4+ T cells were isolated. Source: CD4+ T cells from PBMCs cultured without peptide, taken before COVID-19 vaccination. All receptors derive from a human donor who received a COVID-19 vaccine.

V and J are TRBV6-6 and TRBJ2-7, with D perhaps matching TRBD1 or TRBD2 (5 bases each). From germline, CDR1 is MNHNY and CDR2 SVGAGI (reference sequence). This CDR3 is 13 amino acids long. Between the trimmed V and J ends, which lost 7 bases and 2 bases, there was a span of 12 bases. The CDR3 here is CASMGTATYEQYF. DNA of the CDR3: TGTGCCAGCATGGGGACGGCAACCTACGAGCAGTACTTC.

V is TRBV5-8 and J is TRBJ1-2; a weak D match, TRBD1 (6 bases). Germline lookup yields CDR1 SGHTS and CDR2 YDEGEE. Trimming left V 4 bases short and J 7 bases short, with 14 bases between. The CDR3 spans 13 residues. CDR3 nucleotide sequence: TGTGCCAGCAGCCCCACAGGGTTGGCTGGCTACACCTTC. Encoded protein: CASSPTGLAGYTF.

The rearrangement joins TRBV5-1 to TRBJ1-4, with D uncertain. V lost 5 bases and J lost 4, with 9 bases in between. The CDR3 contains 13 residues. From germline, CDR1 is SGHRS and CDR2 YFSETQ. CDR3 DNA sequence: TGCGCCAGCAGGAGCAGTTTTAATGAAAAACTGTTTTTT. This gives the protein CASRSSFNEKLFF.

V usage is TRBV5-1 and J usage is TRBJ1-2; 11 positions agree with TRBD1. The CDR3 covers 14 residues. V dropped 3 bases and J dropped 10; count of bases not matched to a gene: 8. The V gene's germline CDR1 is SGHRS and CDR2 YFSETQ. For the CDR3, the DNA is TGCGCCAGCAGCTCCGGGACAGGGGGACTCGACTACACCTTC. The encoded protein is CASSSGTGGLDYTF.

The J gene is TRBJ2-7, the V gene TRBV9; D not certain. Trimming cost V 0 bases and J 3 bases, with 7 bases left between them. This CDR3 is 13 amino acids long. Germline assignment: CDR1 SGDLS and CDR2 YYNGEE. The DNA for the CDR3 is TGTGCCAGCAGCGTAGCTTTGGACTACGAGCAGTACTTC. Translation: CASSVALDYEQYF. The full variable domain, in which reference TRBV9 and TRBJ2-7 provide the parts outside the CDR3, is DSGVTQTPKHLITATGQRVTLRCSPRSGDLSVYWYQQSLDQGLQFLIQYYNGEERAKGNILERFSAQQFPDLHSELNLSSLELGDSALYFCASSVALDYEQYFGPGTRLTVT.

The chain carries TRBV7-2 and TRBJ2-5, with TRBD2 matching 8 bases. Per the germline V gene, CDR1 is SGHTA and CDR2 is FQGNSA. V shed 8 bases, J shed 5 bases, and the junction held 7 bases outside the gene matches. This CDR3 contains 13 residues. CDR3: CASHLAGGETQYF. The CDR3 coding sequence is TGTGCCAGCCACCTAGCGGGCGGGGAGACCCAGTACTTC.

This clone was detected a few times. This chain uses TRBV6-5 with TRBJ2-2, with 8 bases fitting TRBD1. V was pared by 7 bases and J by 3 bases, with 4 bases of the junction left unmatched. Per the germline V gene, CDR1 is MNHEY and CDR2 is SVGAGI. CDR3 length: 14 amino acids. CDR3 loop: CASNQDRDTGELFF. The DNA of the CDR3 is TGTGCCAGCAATCAGGACAGGGACACCGGGGAGCTGTTTTTT.

This clone has a handful of counts. The chain couples TRBV7-9 to TRBJ1-2, with unresolved D. Germline loops: CDR1 SEHNR, CDR2 FQNEAQ (reference sequence). The CDR3 runs 12 residues. V shed 5 bases and J shed 4 bases, with 8 bases lying between them. The CDR3: CASSIVAYGYTF. The CDR3 DNA sequence: TGTGCCAGCAGCATTGTGGCCTATGGCTACACCTTC. Full variable domain (remainder filled in from reference TRBV7-9 and TRBJ1-2): DTGVSQNPRHKITKRGQNVTFRCDPISEHNRLYWYRQTLGQGPEFLTYFQNEAQLEKSRLLSDRFSAERPKGSFSTLEIQRTEQGDSAMYLCASSIVAYGYTFGSGTRLTVV.

This chain joins TRBV12-3 or TRBV12-4 and TRBJ1-5; unclear D gene. This CDR3 contains 12 residues. The ends were cut back, 5 bases at V and 8 bases at J, with 10 bases in the middle. CDR3 nucleotides: TGTGCCAGCAGTCATCATGGGGAGCCCCAGCATTTT. Residues: CASSHHGEPQHF.